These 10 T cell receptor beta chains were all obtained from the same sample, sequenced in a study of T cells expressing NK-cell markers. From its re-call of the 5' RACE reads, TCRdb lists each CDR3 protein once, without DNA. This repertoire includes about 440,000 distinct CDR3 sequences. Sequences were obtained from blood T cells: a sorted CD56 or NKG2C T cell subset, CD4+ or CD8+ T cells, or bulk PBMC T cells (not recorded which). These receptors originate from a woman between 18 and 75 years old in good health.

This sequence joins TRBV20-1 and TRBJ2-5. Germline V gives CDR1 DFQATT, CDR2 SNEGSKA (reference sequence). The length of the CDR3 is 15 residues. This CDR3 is CSARDWQQYVETQYF.

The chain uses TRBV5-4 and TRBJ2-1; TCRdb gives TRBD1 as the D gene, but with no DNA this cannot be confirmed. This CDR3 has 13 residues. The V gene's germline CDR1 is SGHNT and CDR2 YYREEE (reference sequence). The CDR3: CASSPPGHGEQFF. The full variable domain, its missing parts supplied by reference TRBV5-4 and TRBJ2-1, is ETGVTQSPTHLIKTRGQQVTLRCSSQSGHNTVSWYQQALGQGPQFIFQYYREEENGRGNFPPRFSGLQFPNYSSELNVNALELDDSALYLCASSPPGHGEQFFGPGTRLTVL.

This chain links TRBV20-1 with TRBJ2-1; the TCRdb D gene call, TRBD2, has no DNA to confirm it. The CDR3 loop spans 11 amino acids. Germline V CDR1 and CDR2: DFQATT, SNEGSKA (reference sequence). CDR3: CSAPGIVEQFF.

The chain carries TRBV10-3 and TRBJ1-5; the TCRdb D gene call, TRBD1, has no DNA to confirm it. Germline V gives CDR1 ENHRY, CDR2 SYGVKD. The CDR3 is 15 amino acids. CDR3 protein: CAISEWVGGGQPQHF.

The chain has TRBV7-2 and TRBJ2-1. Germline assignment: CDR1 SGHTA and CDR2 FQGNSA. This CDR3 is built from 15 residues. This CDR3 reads CASAGARSPRNEQFF.

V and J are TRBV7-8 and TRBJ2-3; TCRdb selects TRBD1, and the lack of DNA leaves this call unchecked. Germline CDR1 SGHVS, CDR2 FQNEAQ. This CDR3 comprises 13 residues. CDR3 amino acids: CASKKGGTDTQYF.

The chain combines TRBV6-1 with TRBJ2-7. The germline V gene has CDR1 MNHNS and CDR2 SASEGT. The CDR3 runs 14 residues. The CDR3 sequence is CASSLTGTPYEQYF.

CDR3 region: CASSQDRGQETQYF. The chain combines TRBV7-2 with TRBJ2-5; the D call from TCRdb, TRBD1, cannot be confirmed without DNA. This CDR3 has 14 residues. CDR1 and CDR2 from the germline V gene are SGHTA and FQGNSA.

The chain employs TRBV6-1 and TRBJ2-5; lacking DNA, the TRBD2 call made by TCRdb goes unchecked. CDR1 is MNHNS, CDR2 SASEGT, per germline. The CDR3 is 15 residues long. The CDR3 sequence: CASTKGLAVQETQYF.

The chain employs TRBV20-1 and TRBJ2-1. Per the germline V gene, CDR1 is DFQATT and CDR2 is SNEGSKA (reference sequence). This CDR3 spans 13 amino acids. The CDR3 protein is CSAIRATYNEQFF.